A selection of T cell receptor beta chains follows, all from one sample in a study of cytomegalovirus exposure and HLA in healthy donors. Measured with immunoSEQ multiplex PCR; TCRdb has only the in-frame clones, and not every one. Of 120,000 to 150,000 clones listed, around 84% are singletons. Input material: PBMCs. Source of these receptors: a boy aged 2-15 years in good health and CMV-seronegative. The CDR3 runs from the conserved cysteine through the conserved F or W. A D gene is named only where the DNA matches it firmly. Clone size is stated in some rows and not others, as once, few, many or a class when expanded.

d_gene: TRBD1; v_gene: TRBV7-9; abundance: once; j_gene: TRBJ2-2; CDR3aa: CASSLRQGYTGELFF; CDR3nt: TGTGCCAGCAGCTTGCGACAGGGATACACCGGGGAGCTGTTCTTT
d_gene: -; v_gene: TRBV15; abundance: -; j_gene: TRBJ1-1; CDR3aa: CATSRDEREAFF; CDR3nt: TGTGCCACCAGCAGAGATGAGAGAGAAGCTTTCTTT
d_gene: -; v_gene: TRBV4-3; abundance: -; j_gene: TRBJ2-1; CDR3aa: CASSQDNLTPGQFF; CDR3nt: TGCGCCAGCAGCCAAGATAATTTAACTCCCGGGCAGTTCTTC
d_gene: -; v_gene: TRBV5-1; abundance: -; j_gene: TRBJ1-3; CDR3aa: CASSLADRDSGNTIYF; CDR3nt: TGCGCCAGCAGCTTGGCCGATCGAGACTCTGGAAACACCATATATTTT
d_gene: -; v_gene: TRBV29-1; abundance: -; j_gene: TRBJ2-1; CDR3aa: CSVEPPGAMGGEQFF; CDR3nt: TGCAGCGTTGAACCCCCAGGCGCGATGGGTGGTGAGCAGTTCTTC
d_gene: TRBD2; v_gene: TRBV6-4; abundance: -; j_gene: TRBJ2-3; CDR3aa: CASSVGVAGGTDTQYF; CDR3nt: TGTGCCAGCAGTGTGGGAGTAGCGGGGGGCACAGATACGCAGTATTTT
d_gene: TRBD1; v_gene: TRBV14; abundance: -; j_gene: TRBJ2-1; CDR3aa: CASSPRTGRGINEQFF; CDR3nt: TGTGCCAGCAGCCCCCGGACAGGTAGGGGCATTAATGAGCAGTTCTTC
d_gene: -; v_gene: TRBV10-3; abundance: -; j_gene: TRBJ2-1; CDR3aa: CAISADLSEQFF; CDR3nt: TGTGCCATCAGTGCCGACTTAAGTGAGCAGTTCTTC
d_gene: -; v_gene: TRBV7-2; abundance: -; j_gene: TRBJ1-1; CDR3aa: CASSLTLAFRTEAFF; CDR3nt: TGTGCCAGCAGCTTAACCCTAGCGTTTCGCACTGAAGCTTTCTTT
d_gene: TRBD1; v_gene: TRBV6-1; abundance: -; j_gene: TRBJ1-1; CDR3aa: CASSAQTGPNTEAFF; CDR3nt: TGTGCCAGCAGTGCCCAGACAGGGCCGAACACTGAAGCTTTCTTT
d_gene: TRBD1; v_gene: TRBV16; abundance: -; j_gene: TRBJ2-7; CDR3aa: CASSPSTDRGKQYF; CDR3nt: TGTGCCAGCAGCCCGTCAACGGACAGGGGAAAGCAGTACTTC
d_gene: TRBD2; v_gene: TRBV4-3; abundance: -; j_gene: TRBJ2-6; CDR3aa: CASSQTSGRATGANVLTF; CDR3nt: TGCGCCAGCAGCCAAACTAGCGGGAGGGCCACTGGGGCCAACGTCCTGACTTTC
d_gene: TRBD1; v_gene: TRBV2; abundance: -; j_gene: TRBJ1-6; CDR3aa: CASSAGTGHSPLHF; CDR3nt: TGTGCCAGCAGTGCCGGGACAGGGCATTCACCCCTCCACTTT